This note documents a single T cell receptor beta chain sequence. This sample stems from a study of blood T cell repertoires in COVID-19. Study at large: Researchers got acute and convalescent COVID-19 samples from the United States, Italy and Spain. T cells, B-cell-depleted T cells, or PBMCs provided the cDNA or gDNA that served as material.

V dropped 1 base and J dropped 3 bases, with 8 bases sitting between them. CDR1 and CDR2 (germline): SGHRS, YFSETQ. The CDR3 runs to 14 residues. Repertoires were generated with immunoSEQ multiplex PCR, while TCRdb's copy carries only in-frame clones and drops some. The sample lists under 400,000 clones, roughly 89% seen once, with roughly 3.9% in the top ten. This rearrangement joins TRBV5-1 to TRBJ2-1; D ambiguous. Sequencing used peripheral blood. The TCR comes from a woman in her fifties or sixties with COVID-19, enrolled during active disease. CDR3 region: CASSLWAVYNEQFF. The DNA of the CDR3 is TGCGCCAGCAGCTTGTGGGCAGTCTACAATGAGCAGTTCTTC.